The 12 T cell receptor beta chains presented below share a single source sample, sequenced in a study of graft-versus-host responses after intestinal transplantation. Some clones are missing from TCRdb's copy, which holds only in-frame ones; the method was immunoSEQ multiplex PCR. The data contain 95,000 to 150,000 clones, approximately 95% of them singletons. No antigen is known for these receptors. This material consisted of unstimulated CD8+ T cells sorted from spleen or lymph node cells, taken before intestinal transplant. These receptors were taken from a human donor who received an intestinal transplant.

This rearrangement joins TRBV27 to TRBJ1-2, with 7 bases fitting TRBD1. This CDR3 has 13 residues. After removal of 4 bases from V and 4 bases from J, the junction contained 3 bases not matched to a gene. Germline assignment: CDR1 MNHEY and CDR2 SMNVEV (reference sequence). CDR3 sequence (DNA): TGTGCCAGCAGTTCCGGGACAGCCTATGGCTACACCTTC. Its protein product is CASSSGTAYGYTF.

This chain joins TRBV13 and TRBJ2-1; the D is unclear. The CDR3 covers 14 residues. V lost 1 base to trimming and J lost 10 bases, with 14 bases between them. Looked up from germline, CDR1 is PRHDT and CDR2 is FYEKMQ (reference sequence). CDR3 nucleotides: TGTGCCAGCAGCTTAGAATGGCTAGGGAACGAGCAGTTCTTC. This translates into CASSLEWLGNEQFF.

This sequence joins TRBV7-3 and TRBJ2-1; D remains ambiguous. V was shortened by 5 bases and J by 1 base, with 12 bases between the two germline ends. CDR1 is SGHTA, CDR2 FQGTGA, per germline. This CDR3 is built from 15 residues. CDR3 sequence reads: CASSPKSGSYNEQFF. CDR3 sequence (DNA): TGTGCCAGCAGCCCCAAATCGGGTTCCTACAATGAGCAGTTCTTC.

V gene TRBV7-2 combines with J gene TRBJ2-2; TRBD2 matches at 14 bases. The germline CDR1 and CDR2 sequences are SGHTA and FQGNSA. CDR3 length: 16 amino acids. V lost 4 bases and J lost 5; bases outside the gene matches: 3. CDR3 protein: CASSSGLAGVTGELFF. In DNA form, the CDR3 reads TGTGCCAGCAGCTCGGGACTAGCGGGAGTTACCGGGGAGCTGTTTTTT.

V and J are TRBV18 and TRBJ2-5; perhaps D is TRBD1 or TRBD2 (6 bases each). Trimming stripped 1 base from V and 11 bases from J, with 20 bases between. Germline assignment: CDR1 KGHSH and CDR2 LQKENI. The CDR3 is 15 residues long. The CDR3 DNA is TGTGCCAGCTCACCACGTCTGGATGAGAGGGGGGAGCAGTACTTC. As protein: CASSPRLDERGEQYF.

The rearrangement links TRBV6-5 to TRBJ1-3, with 8 bases identical to TRBD1. Germline loops: CDR1 MNHEY, CDR2 SVGAGI. CDR3 length: 13 amino acids. With V trimmed by 9 bases and J by 4 bases, 5 bases remained unmatched. The CDR3: CASADRVGNTIYF. CDR3 sequence (DNA): TGTGCCAGTGCGGACAGGGTGGGAAACACCATATATTTT.

The chain joins TRBV6-5 to TRBJ1-5; D ambiguous. CDR1 is MNHEY, CDR2 SVGAGI, per germline. V was shortened by 4 bases and J by 3 bases, with 7 bases between the two germline ends. This CDR3 region has 13 residues. CDR3 loop: CASSLNLNQPQHF. The CDR3 DNA reads TGTGCCAGCAGTTTAAATCTCAATCAGCCCCAGCATTTT.

The chain carries TRBV30 and TRBJ1-1; 8 nucleotides line up with TRBD1. CDR1 is GTSNPN, CDR2 SVGIG, per germline (reference sequence). Unmatched junction bases numbered 3, after V lost 5 bases and J lost 1 base. The CDR3 is 13 residues long. CDR3 DNA: TGTGCCTGGTCGACAGGGGCGAACACTGAAGCTTTCTTT. Translated: CAWSTGANTEAFF.

Concerning this clone: One junction end does not reproduce the germline sequence, and a read error may be involved. The chain has TRBV28 and TRBJ1-2; D is ambiguous. The CDR3 is 15 amino acids. Germline assignment: CDR1 MDHEN and CDR2 SYDVKM. This chain's CDR3 is CASSFIVGLSDRPFF. CDR3 nucleotide sequence: TGTGCCAGCAGTTTCATCGTCGGCCTCTCCGATCGGCCCTTTTTC.

The chain employs TRBV6-6 and TRBJ1-1; unclear D gene. CDR3 length: 14 amino acids. Germline V gene lookup returns CDR1 MNHNY and CDR2 SVGAGI (reference sequence). Trimming stripped 1 base from V and 0 bases from J, with 6 bases between. CDR3 in DNA: TGTGCCAGCAGTTACTTATCTCTGAACACTGAAGCTTTCTTT. Amino acids: CASSYLSLNTEAFF.

The chain combines TRBV4-3 with TRBJ2-5; D may correspond to TRBD1 or TRBD2 (7 bases each). Between the trimmed V and J ends, which lost 1 base and 4 bases, there was a span of 13 bases. This CDR3 contains 15 residues. CDR1 is LGHNA, CDR2 YSLEER, per germline. The CDR3 coding sequence is TGCGCCAGCAGCCAAGGCACAGGGGAGGGAGAGACCCAGTACTTC. Translation: CASSQGTGEGETQYF.

Remarks on this clone: An end of the junction differs from the germline gene, which may be a read error. The identical CDR3 is also encoded by other nucleotide sequences in the sample. The chain joins TRBV2 to TRBJ1-5; 8 bases map to TRBD1. This CDR3 contains 19 residues. Germline loops: CDR1 SNHLY, CDR2 FYNNEI. The CDR3 here is CASSEALQGAGSRGQPQHF. The CDR3 region has the DNA TGTGCCAGCAGTGAAGCGCTTCAGGGGGCGGGCTCCCGGGGGCAGCCCCAGCACTTT. The variable domain in full, completed from reference TRBV2 and TRBJ1-5, reads EPEVTQTPSHQVTQMGQEVILRCVPISNHLYFYWYRQILGQKVEFLVSFYNNEISEKSEIFDDQFSVERPDGSNFTLKIRSTKLEDSAMYFCASSEALQGAGSRGQPQHFGDGTRLSIL.